The 17 T cell receptor beta chains presented below share a single source sample, sequenced in a study of response to subunit inactivated influenza vaccine. TCRdb re-called the RT-PCR reads through MiXCR, storing one row per CDR3 protein. The table lists approximately 480,000 distinct CDR3 sequences, roughly 9.8% of them singletons. The sequencing here drew on PBMCs from blood, taken about 40 days after vaccination. These receptors were taken from a man aged 50 to 59 who received an inactivated influenza vaccine.

This clonotype was seen more than once but under ten times. The genes are TRBV3-1 and TRBJ2-4; either TRBD1 or TRBD2 may fit D (5 bases each). This CDR3 contains 15 residues. Trimming removed 6 bases from V and 4 bases from J, with 16 bases in between. Germline V gene lookup returns CDR1 LGHDT and CDR2 YNNKEL (reference sequence). In DNA form, the CDR3 reads TGTGCCAGCAGACCAGGGTCTTGGGGGAAAAACATTCAGTACTTC. Encoded protein: CASRPGSWGKNIQYF.

This clonotype was observed a handful of times. The chain couples TRBV12-3 or TRBV12-4 to TRBJ1-1, with D unclear. The CDR3 covers 11 residues. V dropped 2 bases and J dropped 7 bases, with 5 bases sitting between them. The CDR3 protein is CASSLIGEAFF. The CDR3 DNA sequence: TGTGCCAGCAGTTTAATAGGTGAAGCTTTCTTT.

This clonotype was picked up many times. V usage is TRBV12-3 or TRBV12-4 and J usage is TRBJ2-1; 9 nucleotides line up with TRBD2. V shed 3 bases and J 2 bases; nucleotides not matched to a gene: 2. The CDR3 loop spans 15 amino acids. The CDR3 DNA reads as TGTGCCAGCAGTTTGCTAGCGGGGCCCTACAATGAGCAGTTCTTC. This translates into CASSLLAGPYNEQFF.

This clonotype was seen only once. The chain couples TRBV28 to TRBJ2-6; unclear D gene. This CDR3 comprises 16 residues. CDR1 and CDR2 (germline): MDHEN, SYDVKM. Deletions cut 6 bases from V and 0 bases from J, with 12 bases between. CDR3 amino acids: CASSQHSGSGANVLTF. Written as DNA, the CDR3 is TGTGCCAGCAGCCAGCACTCGGGCTCTGGGGCCAACGTCCTGACTTTC.

Ten or more counts support this clonotype. This chain links TRBV20-1 with TRBJ1-5, with D possibly being TRBD1 (6 bases). The CDR3 is 15 amino acids. The germline V gene encodes CDR1 DFQATT and CDR2 SNEGSKA (reference sequence). Trimming stripped 2 bases from V and 2 bases from J, with 13 bases between. The CDR3 here is CSARRGNNRNQPQHF. CDR3 nucleotide sequence: TGCAGTGCTAGAAGGGGGAACAATCGCAATCAGCCCCAGCATTTT.

This chain joins TRBV15 and TRBJ2-3; 9 positions agree with TRBD2. CDR3 length: 16 residues. Losses at the gene ends were 0 bases for V and 5 bases for J; bases not matched to a gene: 6. Germline V gene data show CDR1 as LNHNV and CDR2 as YYDKDF (reference sequence). CDR3 protein: CATSREVAGAGDTQYF. For the CDR3, the DNA is TGTGCCACCAGCAGAGAGGTAGCGGGAGCGGGAGATACGCAGTATTTT.

This chain uses TRBV7-9 with TRBJ2-3; D unresolved. CDR1 is SEHNR and CDR2 is FQNEAQ in the germline V gene (reference sequence). The CDR3 is 16 residues long. V lost 5 bases and J 0 bases, leaving 15 bases between the germline ends. CDR3 nucleotide sequence: TGTGCCAGCAGCCCTGAAGCAGGTGGAAGCACAGATACGCAGTATTTT. It is translated as CASSPEAGGSTDTQYF.

This clonotype was seen a few times. CDR3 nucleotide sequence: TGTGCCAGCAGCTTAGGGGACCCGAAACACACAGATACGCAGTATTTT. Translating it yields CASSLGDPKHTDTQYF. The chain is built from TRBV7-9 and TRBJ2-3, with D possibly being TRBD1 or TRBD2 (5 bases each). The CDR3 is made up of 16 amino acids. CDR1 is SEHNR, CDR2 FQNEAQ, per germline (reference sequence). V dropped 1 base and J dropped 2 bases, with 13 bases sitting between them.

The gene calls are TRBV12-3 or TRBV12-4 and TRBJ2-2, with TRBD1 matching 8 bases. The CDR3 loop spans 15 amino acids. With 1 base clipped from V and 5 bases from J, the junction kept 3 bases outside the gene matches. The CDR3 DNA reads as TGTGCCAGCAGTTTAGGCAGGGGGCGGACCGGGGAGCTGTTTTTT. Translation gives CASSLGRGRTGELFF.

DNA of the CDR3: TGTGCCAGCAGTTACTACTACTGGAGCACAGATACGCAGTATTTT. It is translated as CASSYYYWSTDTQYF. V and J are TRBV6-5 and TRBJ2-3, with unresolved D. V lost 1 base and J 0 bases, leaving 8 bases between the germline ends. The germline V gene encodes CDR1 MNHEY and CDR2 SVGAGI. This CDR3 comprises 15 residues.

The rearrangement uses TRBV6-2 or TRBV6-3 and TRBJ2-3; D not resolved. There are 12 residues in the CDR3. CDR1 is MNHEY and CDR2 is SVGEGT in the germline V gene. The germline V and J ends were trimmed by 6 bases and 6 bases, with 10 bases remaining between them. Here the CDR3 reads CASRDPQDTQYF. The CDR3 coding sequence is TGTGCCAGCAGGGACCCTCAGGATACGCAGTATTTT.

The chain has TRBV15 and TRBJ2-3; 9 bases fit TRBD2. The V and J ends lost 0 bases and 1 base, in that order; junction bases with no gene match: 5. This CDR3 contains 17 residues. CDR1 and CDR2 (germline): LNHNV, YYDKDF (reference sequence). In nucleotides, the CDR3 is TGTGCCACCAGCAGAGATCGGGCGGGGGGGGGCACAGATACGCAGTATTTT. Its translation: CATSRDRAGGGTDTQYF.

V gene TRBV10-1 combines with J gene TRBJ2-5; D tentatively fits TRBD1 or TRBD2 (6 bases each). V gave up 0 bases and J gave up 0 bases, with 14 bases separating them. The CDR3 is 17 amino acids. In germline, CDR1 is WNHNN, CDR2 SYGVQD (reference sequence). The CDR3 region has the DNA TGCGCCAGCAGTGAGTCGACTCGCGGGACAAACCAAGAGACCCAGTACTTC. This sequence encodes CASSESTRGTNQETQYF.

The chain joins TRBV12-3 or TRBV12-4 to TRBJ2-1, with 11 bases lining up with TRBD2. With V trimmed by 6 bases and J by 2 bases, 9 bases remained unmatched. The CDR3 contains 17 residues. The CDR3 loop is CASSPTRLAGTYNEQFF. CDR3 nucleotide sequence: TGTGCCAGCAGCCCAACCAGACTAGCGGGGACCTACAATGAGCAGTTCTTC.

This clonotype was counted a few times. This rearrangement joins TRBV5-1 to TRBJ1-1, with a weak D call TRBD1 (6 bases). This CDR3 contains 16 residues. V was shortened by 0 bases and J by 1 base, with 13 bases between the two germline ends. CDR1 and CDR2 (germline): SGHRS, YFSETQ. In DNA, the CDR3 is TGCGCCAGCAGCTTGGCTGGGGGCCTTGGGAACACTGAAGCTTTCTTT. Residues: CASSLAGGLGNTEAFF.

The J gene is TRBJ1-1, the V gene TRBV30; 7 nucleotides agree with TRBD1. The CDR3 covers 16 residues. The V and J ends lost 2 bases and 6 bases, in that order; junction bases with no gene match: 15. CDR1 is GTSNPN and CDR2 is SVGIG in the germline V gene (reference sequence). The CDR3 region has the DNA TGTGCCTGGAGTCCCTGGACAGGAGTTAGGTTGGCTGAAGCTTTCTTT. Translated: CAWSPWTGVRLAEAFF.

The table lists this clonotype with a few counts. This chain joins TRBV7-9 and TRBJ2-1; 9 bases match TRBD2. The germline CDR1 and CDR2 sequences are SEHNR and FQNEAQ (reference sequence). CDR3 length equals 15 residues. Unmatched junction bases numbered 10, after V lost 6 bases and J lost 7 bases. DNA for the CDR3: TGTGCCAGCAGTTCGACTAGCGGCCTAGTGAATGAGCAGTTCTTC. Translated, it gives CASSSTSGLVNEQFF.